Listed below are T cell receptor beta chains from one sample, sequenced in a study of cytomegalovirus exposure and HLA in healthy donors. Only in-frame clones appear in the TCRdb table, and some are missing; sequencing was by immunoSEQ multiplex PCR. Of approximately 110,000 clones in the sample, 82% are singletons; the top ten hold roughly 2.6%. The sequenced material came from PBMCs. These receptors originate from a woman younger than 30 in good health and CMV-seronegative. CDR3s include the opening cysteine and the closing phenylalanine or tryptophan. Rows may omit the clone size; those that give it use once, few, many or a size class.

j_call,clone_size,v_call,cdr3_aa
TRBJ1-1,-,TRBV5-1,CASSLRQDGTEAFF
TRBJ2-7,-,TRBV6-1,CASRGQGRSYEQYF
TRBJ2-7,-,TRBV28,CASRPPGGLYEQYF
TRBJ2-2,-,TRBV2,CASRLREANTGELFF
TRBJ2-1,-,TRBV7-9,CASSLEGKSVQFF
TRBJ2-1,-,TRBV27,CASRYSQGWDEQFF
TRBJ2-3,-,TRBV7-8,CASSLTGTGSFTDTQYF
TRBJ1-4,few,TRBV6-6,CASSTRTDEKLFF
TRBJ1-1,few,TRBV6-5,CASSYDRGRSEAFF
TRBJ2-1,-,TRBV4-1,CASSLNYNEQFF
TRBJ1-1,many,TRBV29-1,CSARGGNTEAFF
TRBJ2-5,-,TRBV5-6,CASSLVPSGKQETQYF
TRBJ2-2,-,TRBV11-2,CASSLDPRGPTGELFF
TRBJ1-5,few,TRBV6-5,CASSLSRQGEQPQHF
TRBJ1-5,-,TRBV4-2,CASSQDGADYQPQHF
TRBJ1-2,-,TRBV14,CASSQGRNYGYTF
TRBJ1-5,-,TRBV7-2,CASSNGDSNQPQHF
TRBJ2-7,once,TRBV6-1,CASSQRDRGSHEQYF
TRBJ2-5,-,TRBV13,CASSLRVGETQYF
TRBJ2-2,once,TRBV15,CATSRDGQGGTGELFF
TRBJ2-1,-,TRBV5-1,CASSDVGNEQFF
TRBJ1-1,-,TRBV28,CASSLQGNTEAFF
TRBJ2-1,-,TRBV7-9,CASSPYNEQFF
TRBJ2-1,-,TRBV10-3,CAISESDSGFYNEQFF
TRBJ1-5,-,TRBV11-2,CASSLGRGYQPQHF
TRBJ1-2,-,TRBV7-9,CASSLGGGGKSGYTF
TRBJ2-7,few,TRBV20-1,CSAQLAEEQYF
TRBJ1-1,-,TRBV27,CASSFLSTGGDTEAFF
TRBJ1-1,-,TRBV19,CASSIVDSLNTEAFF
TRBJ2-1,-,TRBV18,CASSPEGGVGNEQFF
TRBJ1-1,-,TRBV7-9,CASSLEPLAEAFF
TRBJ1-5,-,TRBV28,CASSGSDQPQHF
TRBJ2-7,medium-sized,TRBV6-1,CASSEAAGGPYEQYF
TRBJ2-1,-,TRBV28,CASALAGVFYNEQFF
TRBJ1-1,once,TRBV18,CASSPQGAGMNTEAFF
TRBJ2-7,few,TRBV6-1,CASYNYKYEQYF
TRBJ1-1,-,TRBV6-5,CASGQGENTEAFF
TRBJ2-5,once,TRBV9,CASSVTGPQETQYF
TRBJ2-7,-,TRBV5-4,CASSLGTYEQYF
TRBJ2-7,once,TRBV5-1,CASSLMGQAYEQYF
TRBJ1-4,-,TRBV5-4,CASSLRGLEKLFF
TRBJ1-2,-,TRBV11-3,CASSSGSGKDGYTF
TRBJ2-1,-,TRBV19,CASSIYAEGEQFF
TRBJ2-6,few,TRBV27,CASSLSSPGANVLTF
TRBJ2-1,-,TRBV27,CASSSGVTYNEQFF
TRBJ2-5,-,TRBV11-2,CASSFPNQETQYF
TRBJ2-4,-,TRBV5-4,CASSLGGELAKNIQYF